The 2 T cell receptor beta chains given below trace back to one sample, sequenced in a study of cytomegalovirus exposure and HLA in healthy donors. The PCR had 60 Vbeta and 13 Jbeta primers. Sequencing used immunoSEQ multiplex PCR; TCRdb keeps in-frame clones, though not all of them. The table shows fewer than 200,000 clones, with roughly 76% occurring only once. Sequenced material: PBMCs. The receptors originated from a woman aged 45 to 65 in good health and CMV-seronegative.

The rearrangement links TRBV7-9 to TRBJ1-5; a weak D match, TRBD1 (6 bases). The CDR3 contains 12 residues. Trimming removed 2 bases at V and 7 bases at J, with 6 bases between. Per germline, CDR1 SEHNR and CDR2 FQNEAQ (reference sequence). In nucleotides, the CDR3 is TGTGCCAGCAGCTTACAGGGGCAGCCCCAGCATTTT. This codes for CASSLQGQPQHF.

The rearrangement links TRBV27 to TRBJ1-5, with D hard to call. This CDR3 region has 13 residues. CDR1 is MNHEY and CDR2 is SMNVEV in the germline V gene (reference sequence). Between the trimmed V and J ends, which lost 4 bases and 3 bases, there was a span of 7 bases. CDR3 coding DNA: TGTGCCAGCAGTTCAGGTATCAATCAGCCCCAGCATTTT. As protein: CASSSGINQPQHF.